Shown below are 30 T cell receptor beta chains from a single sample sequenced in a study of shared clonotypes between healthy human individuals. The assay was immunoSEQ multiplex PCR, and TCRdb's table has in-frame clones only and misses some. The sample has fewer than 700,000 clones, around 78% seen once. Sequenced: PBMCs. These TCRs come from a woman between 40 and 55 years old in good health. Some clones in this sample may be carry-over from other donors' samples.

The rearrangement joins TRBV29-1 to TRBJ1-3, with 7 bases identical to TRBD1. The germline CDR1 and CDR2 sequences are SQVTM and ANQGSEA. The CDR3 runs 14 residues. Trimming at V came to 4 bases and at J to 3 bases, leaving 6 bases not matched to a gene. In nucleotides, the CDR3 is TGCAGCGTTGGGCAGGGGGTTGATGGAAACACCATATATTTT. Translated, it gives CSVGQGVDGNTIYF.

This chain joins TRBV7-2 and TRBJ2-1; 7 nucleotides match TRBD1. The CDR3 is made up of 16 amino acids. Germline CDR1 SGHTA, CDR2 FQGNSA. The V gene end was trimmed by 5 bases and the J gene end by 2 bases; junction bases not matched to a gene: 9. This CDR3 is CASSASGTGAYNEQFF. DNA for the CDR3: TGTGCCAGCAGCGCCTCCGGAACAGGGGCCTACAATGAGCAGTTCTTC.

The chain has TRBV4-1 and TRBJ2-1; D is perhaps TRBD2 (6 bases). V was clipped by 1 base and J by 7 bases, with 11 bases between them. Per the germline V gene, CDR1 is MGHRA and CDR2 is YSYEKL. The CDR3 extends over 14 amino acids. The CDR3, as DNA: TGCGCCAGCAGCCAAGGGCCGGGAGTGAATGAGCAGTTCTTC. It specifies CASSQGPGVNEQFF.

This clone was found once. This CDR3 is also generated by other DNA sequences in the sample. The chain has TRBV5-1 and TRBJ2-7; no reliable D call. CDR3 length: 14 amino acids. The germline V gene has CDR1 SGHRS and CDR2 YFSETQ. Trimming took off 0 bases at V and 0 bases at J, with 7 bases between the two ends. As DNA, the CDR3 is TGCGCCAGCAGCTTGGTTGGGTTCTCCTACGAGCAGTACTTC. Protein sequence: CASSLVGFSYEQYF.

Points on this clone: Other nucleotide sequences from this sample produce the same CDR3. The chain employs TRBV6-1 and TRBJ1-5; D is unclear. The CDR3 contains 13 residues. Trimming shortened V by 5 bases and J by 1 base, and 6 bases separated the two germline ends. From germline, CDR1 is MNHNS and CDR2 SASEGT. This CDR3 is CASSQDSNQPQHF. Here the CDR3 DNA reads TGTGCCAGCAGTCAGGACAGCAATCAGCCCCAGCATTTT.

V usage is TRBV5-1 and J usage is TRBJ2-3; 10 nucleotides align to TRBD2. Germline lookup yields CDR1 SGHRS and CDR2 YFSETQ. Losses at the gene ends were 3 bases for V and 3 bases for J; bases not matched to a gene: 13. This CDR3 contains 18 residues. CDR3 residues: CASSSSIPGLANTDTQYF. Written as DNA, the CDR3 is TGCGCCAGCAGCTCTTCAATCCCGGGACTAGCGAATACAGATACGCAGTATTTT. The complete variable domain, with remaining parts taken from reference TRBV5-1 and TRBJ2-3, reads KAGVTQTPRYLIKTRGQQVTLSCSPISGHRSVSWYQQTPGQGLQFLFEYFSETQRNKGNFPGRFSGRQFSNSRSEMNVSTLELGDSALYLCASSSSIPGLANTDTQYFGPGTRLTVL.

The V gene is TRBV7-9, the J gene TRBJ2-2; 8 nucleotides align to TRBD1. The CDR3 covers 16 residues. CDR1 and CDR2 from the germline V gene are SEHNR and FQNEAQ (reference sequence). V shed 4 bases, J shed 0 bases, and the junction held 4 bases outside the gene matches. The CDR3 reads CASSSGQGANTGELFF. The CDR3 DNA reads TGTGCCAGCAGCTCCGGACAGGGAGCGAACACCGGGGAGCTGTTTTTT.

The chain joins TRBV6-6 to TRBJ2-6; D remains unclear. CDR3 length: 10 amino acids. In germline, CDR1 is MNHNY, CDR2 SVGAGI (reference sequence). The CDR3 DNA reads TGTGCTTTGGGGGCCAACGTCCTGACTTTC. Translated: CALGANVLTF.

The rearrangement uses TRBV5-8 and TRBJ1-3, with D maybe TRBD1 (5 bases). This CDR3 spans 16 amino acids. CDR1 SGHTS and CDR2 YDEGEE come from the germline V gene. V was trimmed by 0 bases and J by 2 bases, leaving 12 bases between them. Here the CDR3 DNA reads TGTGCCAGCAGCTTGGCTGCACCAGGGACTGGAAACACCATATATTTT. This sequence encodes CASSLAAPGTGNTIYF.

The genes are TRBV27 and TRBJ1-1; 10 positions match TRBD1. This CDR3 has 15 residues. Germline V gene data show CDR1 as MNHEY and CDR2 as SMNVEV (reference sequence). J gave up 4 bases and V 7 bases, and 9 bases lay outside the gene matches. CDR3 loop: CASIRSGTGVTEAFF. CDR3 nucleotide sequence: TGTGCCAGCATTCGATCCGGGACAGGGGTCACTGAAGCTTTCTTT.

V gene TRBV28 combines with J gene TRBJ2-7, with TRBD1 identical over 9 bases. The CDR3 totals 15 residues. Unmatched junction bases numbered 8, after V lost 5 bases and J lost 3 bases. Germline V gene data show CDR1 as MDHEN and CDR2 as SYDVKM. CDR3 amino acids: CASSTGTGYGYEQYF. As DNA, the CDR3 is TGTGCCAGCAGTACCGGGACAGGGTACGGCTACGAGCAGTACTTC.

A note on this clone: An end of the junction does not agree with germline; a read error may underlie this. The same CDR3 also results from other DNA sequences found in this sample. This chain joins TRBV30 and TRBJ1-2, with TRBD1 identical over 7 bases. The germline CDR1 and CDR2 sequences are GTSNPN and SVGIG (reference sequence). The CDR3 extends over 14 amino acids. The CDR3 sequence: CAWSATGLVYGYTF. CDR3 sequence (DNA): TGCGCCTGGAGTGCGACAGGGTTGGTCTATGGCTACACCTTC.

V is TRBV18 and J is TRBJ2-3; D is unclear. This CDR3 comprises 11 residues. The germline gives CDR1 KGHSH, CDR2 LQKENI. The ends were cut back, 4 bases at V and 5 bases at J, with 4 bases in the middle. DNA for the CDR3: TGTGCCAGCTCACTCGTAGATACGCAGTATTTT. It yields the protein CASSLVDTQYF. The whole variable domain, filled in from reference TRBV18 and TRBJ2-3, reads NAGVMQNPRHLVRRRGQEARLRCSPMKGHSHVYWYRQLPEEGLKFMVYLQKENIIDESGMPKERFSAEFPKEGPSILRIQQVVRGDSAAYFCASSLVDTQYFGPGTRLTVL.

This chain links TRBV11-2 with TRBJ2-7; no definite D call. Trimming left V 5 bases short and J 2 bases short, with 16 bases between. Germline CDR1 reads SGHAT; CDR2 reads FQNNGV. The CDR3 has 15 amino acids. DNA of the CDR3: TGTGCCAGCAGCCCCCGCGACATGGGTGCCTACGAGCAGTACTTC. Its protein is CASSPRDMGAYEQYF.

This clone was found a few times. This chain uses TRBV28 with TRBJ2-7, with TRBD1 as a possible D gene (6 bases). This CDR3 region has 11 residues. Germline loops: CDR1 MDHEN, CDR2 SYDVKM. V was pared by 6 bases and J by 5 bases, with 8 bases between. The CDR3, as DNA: TGTGCCAGCAGACGGACAGACGAGCAGTACTTC. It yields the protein CASRRTDEQYF.

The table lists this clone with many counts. The CDR3 bases are TGTGCCAGCAGTGAAGAGGCGGGCTCTGGGGCCAACGTCCTGACTTTC. This encodes CASSEEAGSGANVLTF. The chain employs TRBV6-1 and TRBJ2-6, with D possibly TRBD2 on 5 matching bases. This CDR3 comprises 16 residues. V shed 1 base and J shed 0 bases, with 7 bases lying between them. Germline loops: CDR1 MNHNS, CDR2 SASEGT.

The CDR3 sequence: CASSQGVSAGEETQYF. CDR3 coding DNA: TGCGCCAGCAGCCAAGGCGTATCTGCAGGGGAGGAGACCCAGTACTTC. This chain connects TRBV4-1 to TRBJ2-5; D is perhaps TRBD1 (6 bases). Trimming stripped 1 base from V and 5 bases from J, with 17 bases between. The CDR3 spans 16 residues. Germline V CDR1 and CDR2: MGHRA, YSYEKL.

Here the CDR3 DNA reads TGTGCCAGCAGTTTTAATCCTGGGCTTGGGACTGAAGCTTTCTTT. Translating it yields CASSFNPGLGTEAFF. J is TRBJ1-1 and V is TRBV27; no clear D gene. There are 15 residues in the CDR3. V was cut by 3 bases and J by 5 bases, with 16 bases left in between. Germline CDR1 is MNHEY and CDR2 is SMNVEV (reference sequence).

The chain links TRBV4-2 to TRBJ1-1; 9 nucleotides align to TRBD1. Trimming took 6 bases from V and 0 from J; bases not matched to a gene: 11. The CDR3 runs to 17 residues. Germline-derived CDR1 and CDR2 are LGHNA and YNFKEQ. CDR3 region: CASRPGGTGRMNTEAFF. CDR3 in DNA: TGTGCCAGCAGACCCGGGGGGACAGGGCGAATGAACACTGAAGCTTTCTTT.

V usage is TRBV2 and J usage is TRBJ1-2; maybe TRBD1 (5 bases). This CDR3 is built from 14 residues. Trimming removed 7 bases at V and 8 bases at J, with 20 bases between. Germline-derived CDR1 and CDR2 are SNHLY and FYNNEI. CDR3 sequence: CASTFYDSDLGYTF. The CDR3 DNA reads TGTGCCAGCACCTTTTATGACAGTGATTTGGGCTACACCTTC.

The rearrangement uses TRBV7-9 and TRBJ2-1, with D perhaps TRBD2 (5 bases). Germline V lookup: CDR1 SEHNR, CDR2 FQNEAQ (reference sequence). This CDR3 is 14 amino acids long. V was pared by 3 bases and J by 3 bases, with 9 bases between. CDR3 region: CASSFPGIYNEQFF. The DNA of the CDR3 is TGTGCCAGCAGCTTTCCGGGAATCTACAATGAGCAGTTCTTC.

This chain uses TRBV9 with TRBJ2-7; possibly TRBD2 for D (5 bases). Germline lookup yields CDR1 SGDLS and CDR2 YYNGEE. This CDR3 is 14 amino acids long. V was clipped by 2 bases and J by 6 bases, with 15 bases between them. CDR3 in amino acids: CASSVSRDSIEQYF. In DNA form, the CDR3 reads TGTGCCAGCAGCGTCTCACGGGATTCCATCGAGCAGTACTTC.

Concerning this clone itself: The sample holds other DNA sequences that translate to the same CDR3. The CDR3 region is CASSYSRGNTGELFF. The CDR3 DNA sequence: TGTGCCAGCAGTTACTCAAGGGGGAACACCGGGGAGCTGTTTTTT. This chain links TRBV6-6 with TRBJ2-2, with TRBD1 as a possible D gene (5 bases). There are 15 residues in the CDR3. Germline lookup yields CDR1 MNHNY and CDR2 SVGAGI (reference sequence). Trimming removed 0 bases at V and 1 base at J, with 6 bases between.

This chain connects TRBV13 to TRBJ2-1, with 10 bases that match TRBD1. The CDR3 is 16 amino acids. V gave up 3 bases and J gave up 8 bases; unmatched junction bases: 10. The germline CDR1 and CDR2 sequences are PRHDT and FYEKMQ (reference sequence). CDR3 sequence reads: CASSFQRQGARYEQFF. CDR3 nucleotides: TGTGCCAGCAGCTTCCAAAGACAGGGGGCGCGATATGAGCAGTTCTTC.

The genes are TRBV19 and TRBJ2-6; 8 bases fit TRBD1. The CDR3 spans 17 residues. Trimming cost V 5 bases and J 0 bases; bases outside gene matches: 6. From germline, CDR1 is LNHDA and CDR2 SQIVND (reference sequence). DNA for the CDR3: TGTGCCAGTAGTCCGGGACAGGCCGGCTCTGGGGCCAACGTCCTGACTTTC. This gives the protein CASSPGQAGSGANVLTF.

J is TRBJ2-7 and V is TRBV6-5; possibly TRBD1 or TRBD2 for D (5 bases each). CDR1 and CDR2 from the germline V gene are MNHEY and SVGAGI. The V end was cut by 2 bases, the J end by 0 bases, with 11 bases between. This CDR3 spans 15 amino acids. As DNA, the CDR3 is TGTGCCAGCAGTTACGGGGGACCGTACTCCTACGAGCAGTACTTC. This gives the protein CASSYGGPYSYEQYF.

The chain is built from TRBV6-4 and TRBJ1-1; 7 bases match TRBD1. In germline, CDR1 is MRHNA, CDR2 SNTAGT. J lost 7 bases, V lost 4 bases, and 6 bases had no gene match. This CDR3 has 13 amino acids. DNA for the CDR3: TGTGCCAGCAGTGCAAGACAGGGAGGTGAAGCTTTCTTT. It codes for CASSARQGGEAFF.

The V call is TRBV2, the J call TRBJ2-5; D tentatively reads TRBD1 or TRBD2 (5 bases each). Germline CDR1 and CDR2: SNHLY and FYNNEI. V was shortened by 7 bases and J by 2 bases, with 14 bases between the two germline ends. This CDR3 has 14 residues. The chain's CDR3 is CASTRDGFQETQYF. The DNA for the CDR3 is TGTGCCAGCACCCGGGACGGATTTCAAGAGACCCAGTACTTC. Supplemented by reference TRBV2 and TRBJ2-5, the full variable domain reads EPEVTQTPSHQVTQMGQEVILRCVPISNHLYFYWYRQILGQKVEFLVSFYNNEISEKSEIFDDQFSVERPDGSNFTLKIRSTKLEDSAMYFCASTRDGFQETQYFGPGTRLLVL.

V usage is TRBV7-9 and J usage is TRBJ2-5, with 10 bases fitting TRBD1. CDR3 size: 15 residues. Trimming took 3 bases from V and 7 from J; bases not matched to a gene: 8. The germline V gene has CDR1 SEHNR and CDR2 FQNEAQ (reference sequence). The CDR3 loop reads CASSLDRGKSGTQYF. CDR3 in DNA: TGTGCCAGCAGCTTGGACAGGGGGAAATCGGGGACCCAGTACTTC.

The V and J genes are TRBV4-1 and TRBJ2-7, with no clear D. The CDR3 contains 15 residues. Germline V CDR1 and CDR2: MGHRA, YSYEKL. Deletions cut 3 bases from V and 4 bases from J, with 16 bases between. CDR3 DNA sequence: TGCGCCAGCAGCCAGAATTGGACCGATCGTTACGAGCAGTACTTC. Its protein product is CASSQNWTDRYEQYF.